Presented here are 22 T cell receptor beta chains from one specimen sequenced in a study of response to subunit inactivated influenza vaccine. TCRdb reprocessed the RT-PCR reads with MiXCR, giving one entry per CDR3 protein. The sample has about 620,000 distinct CDR3 sequences, roughly 10% seen once. The same sample was also used in a study of T cells expressing NK-cell markers. In that study: TCR beta libraries carry UMIs added by 5'RACE template switching.

This material consisted of PBMCs from blood, taken on the day of vaccination. The source is a man between 45 and 60 years old who received an inactivated influenza vaccine.

This chain links TRBV15 with TRBJ2-5; perhaps TRBD2 as D (6 bases). CDR3 size: 15 residues. V gave up 3 bases and J gave up 5 bases, with 16 bases separating them. Germline V gene lookup returns CDR1 LNHNV and CDR2 YYDKDF (reference sequence). As DNA, the CDR3 is TGTGCCACCAGCAGCACTAGCCAATTGGGGGAGACCCAGTACTTC. Amino acids: CATSSTSQLGETQYF.

The chain employs TRBV12-3 or TRBV12-4 and TRBJ2-3, with TRBD2 matching 9 bases. This CDR3 has 15 residues. Trimming cost V 4 bases and J 2 bases; bases outside gene matches: 4. The CDR3 region is CASSSSSGDTDTQYF. The CDR3 DNA is TGTGCCAGCAGTTCATCTAGCGGGGACACAGATACGCAGTATTTT.

This clonotype was counted at least ten times. V gene TRBV25-1 combines with J gene TRBJ1-2; D gene ambiguous. Trimming removed 4 bases at V and 0 bases at J, with 6 bases between. There are 13 residues in the CDR3. Per the germline V gene, CDR1 is MGHDK and CDR2 is SYGVNS. This chain's CDR3 is CASSGPSNYGYTF. The CDR3 coding sequence is TGTGCCAGCAGTGGGCCTTCTAACTATGGCTACACCTTC.

This clonotype showed up many times. The CDR3 sequence: CASRYGRYNEQFF. The CDR3 DNA sequence: TGTGCCAGCAGATATGGACGGTACAATGAGCAGTTCTTC. The chain combines TRBV6-2 or TRBV6-3 with TRBJ2-1; D unclear. V was shortened by 6 bases and J by 4 bases, with 10 bases between the two germline ends. The CDR3 is 13 residues long. CDR1 and CDR2 from the germline V gene are MNHEY and SVGEGT.

The chain employs TRBV9 and TRBJ2-1; D not resolved. The V end lost 4 bases, the J end lost 6 bases, and 8 bases lay between the germline ends. This CDR3 comprises 12 residues. Looked up from germline, CDR1 is SGDLS and CDR2 is YYNGEE. CDR3 residues: CASSKVANEQFF. CDR3 nucleotide sequence: TGTGCCAGCAGCAAGGTAGCCAATGAGCAGTTCTTC.

This clonotype was detected many times. The chain is built from TRBV20-1 and TRBJ1-5; D is ambiguous. The CDR3 sequence is 13 residues long. V was pared by 0 bases and J by 4 bases, with 7 bases between. Germline V gene data show CDR1 as DFQATT and CDR2 as SNEGSKA (reference sequence). The CDR3 region is CSARDARNQPQHF. As DNA, the CDR3 is TGCAGTGCTAGAGATGCTAGGAATCAGCCCCAGCATTTT.

This clonotype has a handful of counts. The chain uses TRBV5-1 and TRBJ1-5, with TRBD1 matching 7 bases. The V and J ends lost 2 bases and 2 bases, in that order; junction bases with no gene match: 7. CDR1 is SGHRS and CDR2 is YFSETQ in the germline V gene. The CDR3 has 16 amino acids. The chain's CDR3 is CASSFGPTGGNQPQHF. Here the CDR3 DNA reads TGCGCCAGCAGCTTTGGCCCAACAGGGGGCAATCAGCCCCAGCATTTT.

This clonotype appeared a few times. CDR3 nucleotides: TGCAGCGTGCGGGACCGGAGGGAGAACTATGGCTACACCTTC. Its protein is CSVRDRRENYGYTF. This chain links TRBV29-1 with TRBJ1-2, with TRBD1 as a possible D gene (5 bases). The CDR3 is made up of 14 amino acids. The V end lost 6 bases, the J end lost 2 bases, and 16 bases lay between the germline ends. Germline CDR1 reads SQVTM; CDR2 reads ANQGSEA. The variable domain in full, with the rest retrieved from reference TRBV29-1 and TRBJ1-2, is SAVISQKPSRDICQRGTSLTIQCQVDSQVTMMFWYRQQPGQSLTLIATANQGSEATYESGFVIDKFPISRPNLTFSTLTVSNMSPEDSSIYLCSVRDRRENYGYTFGSGTRLTVV.

The sample holds a few counts of this clonotype. The gene calls are TRBV11-2 and TRBJ1-1; no reliable D call. Trimming stripped 1 base from V and 4 bases from J, with 7 bases between. The CDR3 runs 13 residues. Looked up from germline, CDR1 is SGHAT and CDR2 is FQNNGV. The CDR3 DNA reads TGTGCCAGCAGCTTAGTTCCACGCACTGAAGCTTTCTTT. Its translation is CASSLVPRTEAFF.

This clonotype was observed many times. V is TRBV5-1 and J is TRBJ2-7, with TRBD1 identical over 10 bases. The CDR3 loop spans 15 amino acids. Losses at the gene ends were 4 bases for V and 4 bases for J; bases not matched to a gene: 8. Germline CDR1 is SGHRS and CDR2 is YFSETQ. CDR3 coding DNA: TGCGCCAGCAGCGTGGACAGGGGGGCATCTTACGAGCAGTACTTC. Translating gives CASSVDRGASYEQYF.

The rearrangement uses TRBV5-1 and TRBJ1-2; no definite D call. Trimming removed 1 base from V and 10 bases from J, with 17 bases in between. Germline lookup yields CDR1 SGHRS and CDR2 YFSETQ. This CDR3 comprises 14 residues. CDR3 residues: CASSLRAGHRDYTF. DNA of the CDR3: TGCGCCAGCAGCTTGAGAGCCGGGCATCGCGACTACACCTTC.

This chain uses TRBV4-3 with TRBJ2-3, with 7 bases aligning to TRBD1. Germline lookup yields CDR1 LGHNA and CDR2 YSLEER. The CDR3 spans 16 residues. Losses at the gene ends were 0 bases for V and 10 bases for J; bases not matched to a gene: 13. The CDR3 DNA sequence: TGCGCCAGCAGCCAAGATCATGGCACCTCAGGGGGATCGCAGTATTTT. Its protein is CASSQDHGTSGGSQYF.

This sequence joins TRBV19 and TRBJ2-1; no definite D call. Trimming removed 3 bases at V and 9 bases at J, with 15 bases between. Germline assignment: CDR1 LNHDA and CDR2 SQIVND (reference sequence). The CDR3 has 14 amino acids. The CDR3 DNA sequence: TGTGCCAGTAGTATTGAGCTAGGGTACGCTGAGCAGTTCTTC. Amino acids: CASSIELGYAEQFF.

This clonotype was observed a few times. This rearrangement joins TRBV29-1 to TRBJ2-5; the D gene could be TRBD1 or TRBD2 (5 bases each). This CDR3 spans 15 amino acids. Germline loops: CDR1 SQVTM, CDR2 ANQGSEA. Trimming cost V 0 bases and J 5 bases, with 16 bases left between them. The CDR3 DNA reads as TGCAGCGTTGAAGATTCCGGGGCGCGTGACGAGACCCAGTACTTC. Amino acid sequence: CSVEDSGARDETQYF.

This clonotype was seen a handful of times. CDR3 in DNA: TGTGCCAGCAGTTTCCGGGACAGTAACTATGGCTACACCTTC. Translated: CASSFRDSNYGYTF. The chain carries TRBV12-3 or TRBV12-4 and TRBJ1-2, with 7 bases identical to TRBD1. The V segment lost 3 bases and the J segment 1 base; nucleotides outside the gene matches: 2. The CDR3 runs 14 residues.

The chain uses TRBV3-1 and TRBJ2-1; a possible D gene is TRBD1 (6 bases). The ends were cut back, 4 bases at V and 6 bases at J, with 16 bases in the middle. There are 15 residues in the CDR3. The germline gives CDR1 LGHDT, CDR2 YNNKEL (reference sequence). The DNA of the CDR3 is TGTGCCAGCAGCCTCCTGGGGGACACCACCAATGAGCAGTTCTTC. Amino acid sequence: CASSLLGDTTNEQFF.

The V call is TRBV20-1, the J call TRBJ1-1, with D possibly matching TRBD1 (5 bases). The germline V gene encodes CDR1 DFQATT and CDR2 SNEGSKA (reference sequence). The ends were cut back, 6 bases at V and 2 bases at J, with 16 bases in the middle. This CDR3 has 14 residues. This chain's CDR3 is CSAPRAGGNTEAFF. Here the CDR3 DNA reads TGCAGTGCACCGAGAGCTGGGGGTAACACTGAAGCTTTCTTT.

This rearrangement joins TRBV20-1 to TRBJ2-1, with D tentatively TRBD1 or TRBD2 (6 bases each). V was trimmed by 8 bases and J by 7 bases, leaving 21 bases between them. CDR1 DFQATT and CDR2 SNEGSKA come from the germline V gene (reference sequence). The CDR3 covers 14 residues. The CDR3 is CSSLGPGAGNEQFF. The DNA for the CDR3 is TGCAGTTCCCTAGGCCCGGGGGCGGGGAATGAGCAGTTCTTC.

V is TRBV9 and J is TRBJ2-3, with 8 nucleotides matching TRBD1. Germline trimming cut 4 bases from V and 7 bases from J; bases unmatched to any gene: 8. Germline lookup yields CDR1 SGDLS and CDR2 YYNGEE. The CDR3 length is 14 residues. CDR3 bases: TGTGCCAGCAGCCCACGGACAGGGTTTTATACGCAGTATTTT. As protein: CASSPRTGFYTQYF. Looking up the rest from reference TRBV9 and TRBJ2-3 gives the full variable domain: DSGVTQTPKHLITATGQRVTLRCSPRSGDLSVYWYQQSLDQGLQFLIQYYNGEERAKGNILERFSAQQFPDLHSELNLSSLELGDSALYFCASSPRTGFYTQYFGPGTRLTVL.

This clonotype was detected a few times. The V gene is TRBV3-1, the J gene TRBJ2-5, with TRBD1 matching over 12 bases. Trimming removed 4 bases from V and 5 bases from J; junction bases left unmatched: 8. Germline V gene data show CDR1 as LGHDT and CDR2 as YNNKEL (reference sequence). The CDR3 has 16 amino acids. This chain's CDR3 is CASSRRDRGRGETQYF. In DNA, the CDR3 is TGTGCCAGCAGCCGCCGGGACAGGGGGCGAGGCGAGACCCAGTACTTC.

In its sample, this clonotype was seen a few times. The rearrangement uses TRBV7-8 and TRBJ1-5, with D perhaps TRBD1 (5 bases). Trimming left V 6 bases short and J 3 bases short, with 24 bases between. The germline V gene encodes CDR1 SGHVS and CDR2 FQNEAQ. This CDR3 has 18 amino acids. CDR3 in amino acids: CASSSRPTWGSDNQPQHF. The CDR3 DNA reads TGTGCCAGCAGTTCCAGGCCCACTTGGGGGAGCGACAATCAGCCCCAGCATTTT.

This clonotype was counted a few times. The chain uses TRBV5-1 and TRBJ2-1; the D gene is possibly TRBD2 (5 bases). CDR1 is SGHRS, CDR2 YFSETQ, per germline. The CDR3 length is 16 residues. V gave up 2 bases and J gave up 1 base, with 13 bases separating them. The CDR3 region is CASSLLGQESYNEQFF. The CDR3 DNA follows: TGCGCCAGCAGCTTACTAGGTCAAGAATCCTACAATGAGCAGTTCTTC. Drawing the rest from reference TRBV5-1 and TRBJ2-1, the complete variable domain is KAGVTQTPRYLIKTRGQQVTLSCSPISGHRSVSWYQQTPGQGLQFLFEYFSETQRNKGNFPGRFSGRQFSNSRSEMNVSTLELGDSALYLCASSLLGQESYNEQFFGPGTRLTVL.